This T cell receptor (beta chain) emerged from a study of OX40 agonist ivuxolimab in advanced cancers. Overall study: As their treatment, patients were administered ivuxolimab, an agonistic anti-OX40 (CD134) antibody. Intravenous ivuxolimab was administered to patients every 2 weeks at 0.01 to 10 mg/kg.

The data were produced by immunoSEQ multiplex PCR, yet TCRdb's version contains in-frame clones alone and is incomplete. The data contain approximately 47,000 clones, roughly 90% of them singletons. About this clone: The antigen is undetermined.

The germline CDR1 and CDR2 sequences are KGHSH and LQKENI. The CDR3 is made up of 14 amino acids. Deletions cut 0 bases from V and 11 bases from J, with 14 bases between. Study conclusions and caveats: At 0.1 to 3.0 mg/kg, clonal expansion of CD4+ and CD8+ blood T cells had occurred by week 6.

This material consisted of CD4+ or CD8+ T cells sorted from blood, taken in a trial of the OX40 agonist ivuxolimab. The sequence derives from an adult with an advanced solid tumor such as melanoma, head and neck, liver or kidney cancer. The chain joins TRBV18 to TRBJ1-3; no definite D call. The CDR3 DNA sequence: TGTGCCAGCTCACCACCTCTCAAGGATCCCTCCATATATTTT. Protein sequence: CASSPPLKDPSIYF.